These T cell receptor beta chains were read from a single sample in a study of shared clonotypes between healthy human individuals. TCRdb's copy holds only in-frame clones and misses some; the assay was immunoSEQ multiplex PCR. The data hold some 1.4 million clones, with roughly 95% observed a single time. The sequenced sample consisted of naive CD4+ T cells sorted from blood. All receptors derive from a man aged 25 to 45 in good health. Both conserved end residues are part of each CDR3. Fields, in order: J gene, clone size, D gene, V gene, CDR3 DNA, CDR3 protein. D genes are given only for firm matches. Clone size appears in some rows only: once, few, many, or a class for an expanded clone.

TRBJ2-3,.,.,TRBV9,TGTGCCAGCAGCGTAGCTCCTGCGGCCACAGATACGCAGTATTTT,CASSVAPAATDTQYF
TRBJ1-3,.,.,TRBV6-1,TGTGCCAGCAGCGCCCCCCTACCTCGAAACACCATATATTTT,CASSAPLPRNTIYF
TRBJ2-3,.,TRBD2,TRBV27,TGTGCCAGCAGTTTCGCTAGCGGGAGGGTCAGGGTCACAGATACGCAGTATTTT,CASSFASGRVRVTDTQYF
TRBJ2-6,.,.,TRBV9,TGTGCCAGCAGCGCCCCGAACAGAAGCTCTGGGGCCAACGTCCTGACTTTC,CASSAPNRSSGANVLTF
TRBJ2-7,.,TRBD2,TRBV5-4,TGTGCCAGCAGCTTGGCCGGACTAGCGAGCTACGAGCAGTACTTC,CASSLAGLASYEQYF
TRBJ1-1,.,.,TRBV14,TGTGCCAGCAGCCTACGAACAGGAGGGAACACTGAAGCTTTCTTT,CASSLRTGGNTEAFF
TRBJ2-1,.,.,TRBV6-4,TGTGCCAGCAGTGACCTTCAGGGGCGTGGCCAGTTCTTC,CASSDLQGRGQFF
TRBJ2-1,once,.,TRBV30,TGTGCCTGGTCACAGGGATTCGGTGAGCAGTTCTTC,CAWSQGFGEQFF
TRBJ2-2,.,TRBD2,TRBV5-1,TGCGCCAGCAGTAGCGGGTGGAACACCGGGGAGCTGTTTTTT,CASSSGWNTGELFF
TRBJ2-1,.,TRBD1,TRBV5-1,TGCGCCAGCAGAAAGGGACAGGGGACCTACAATGAGCAGTTCTTC,CASRKGQGTYNEQFF
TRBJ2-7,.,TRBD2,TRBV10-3,TGTGCCATCAGTGATGGACTAGCGGGAGGCTCCTACGAGCAGTACTTC,CAISDGLAGGSYEQYF
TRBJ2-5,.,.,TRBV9,TGTGCCAGCAGCCCGAGGGGGTACCAAGAGACCCAGTACTTC,CASSPRGYQETQYF
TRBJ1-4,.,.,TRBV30,TGTGCCTGGAGTGTACGGGACACCTCGAAACTGTTTTTT,CAWSVRDTSKLFF
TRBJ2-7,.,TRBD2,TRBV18,TGTGCCAGCTCCACGGCCTATCTAGCGGGAGACTCCTACGAGCAGTACTTC,CASSTAYLAGDSYEQYF
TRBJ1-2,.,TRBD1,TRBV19,TGTGCCAGTAGTAGGACAGGGGATGGCTACACCTTC,CASSRTGDGYTF
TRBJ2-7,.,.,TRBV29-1,TGCAGCGTTACCGGACACCACAGCTCCTACGAGCAGTACTTC,CSVTGHHSSYEQYF
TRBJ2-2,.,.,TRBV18,TGTGCCAGCTCACCATTAGCGATAGCCGGGCCAGTCACCGGGGAGCTGTTTTTT,CASSPLAIAGPVTGELFF
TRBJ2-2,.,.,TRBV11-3,TGTGCCAGCAGCTTAAATCCGAACACCGGGGAGCTGTTTTTT,CASSLNPNTGELFF
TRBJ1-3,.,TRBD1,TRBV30,TGTGCCTGGTCAAGGACAGGCGATGCTGGAAACACCATATATTTT,CAWSRTGDAGNTIYF
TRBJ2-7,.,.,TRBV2,TGTGCCAGCCTCCAGGACATCTCCTACGAGCAGTACTTC,CASLQDISYEQYF
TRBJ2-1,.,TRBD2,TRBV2,TGTGCCAGCAGTGAATACGGGCTAGCGGGAGGGCTCTACAATGAGCAGTTCTTC,CASSEYGLAGGLYNEQFF
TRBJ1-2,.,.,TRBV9,TGTGCCAGCAGACCAGACGGACTTGGATATGGCTACACCTTC,CASRPDGLGYGYTF
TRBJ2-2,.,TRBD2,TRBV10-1,TGCGCCAGCATGAGGGAGGGGACCGGGGAGCTGTTTTTT,CASMREGTGELFF
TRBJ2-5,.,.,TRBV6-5,TGTGCCAGCAGTTACTTTCGGGGTCGAGGAAAAGAGACCCAGTACTTC,CASSYFRGRGKETQYF
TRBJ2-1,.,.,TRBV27,TGTGCCAGCACCCGTTTCAGCCCAGGGGGGATCAATGAGCAGTTCTTC,CASTRFSPGGINEQFF
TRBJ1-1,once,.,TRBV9,TGTGCCAGCAGCACTCAGGGTACTCGCGCTTTCTTT,CASSTQGTRAFF
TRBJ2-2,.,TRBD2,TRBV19,TGTGCCAGTAGTAAGACTAGCGGGAGGATAAACACCGGGGAGCTGTTTTTT,CASSKTSGRINTGELFF
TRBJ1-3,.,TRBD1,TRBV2,TGTGCCAGCAGATTCGACGAGACAGGGCCTGGAAACACCATATATTTT,CASRFDETGPGNTIYF
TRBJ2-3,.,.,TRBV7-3,TGTGCCAGCAGCCCCATGACGGTTCCGCAGTATTTT,CASSPMTVPQYF
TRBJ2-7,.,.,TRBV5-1,TGCGCCAGCAGCTTGGCCAGCCAGGGAAAAAGCGAGCAGTACTTC,CASSLASQGKSEQYF
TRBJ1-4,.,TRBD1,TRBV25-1,TGTGCCAGCAGAGGACAGGGAATTAATGAAAAACTGTTTTTT,CASRGQGINEKLFF